This T cell receptor (beta chain) was identified during a study of cytomegalovirus exposure and HLA in healthy donors. Vbeta (60) and Jbeta (13) primers were used in the PCR. TCRdb's table, derived via immunoSEQ multiplex PCR, lists solely in-frame clones and lacks some. In the table there are about 96,000 clones, approximately 79% of which are singletons. This clone was seen just once. What it recognizes is unknown. With 1 base removed from V and 1 base from J, the gap between germline ends came to 10 bases. From germline, CDR1 is LGHNA and CDR2 YNFKEQ. The CDR3 contains 15 residues. Study findings and constraints: A few V segments could not be told apart, such as TRBV6-2 and TRBV6-3, and were left out. Most TCR beta V segments were productive about 90% or about 30% of the time in an earlier analysis. In a later analysis, a genetic analysis reported fewer productive-TCR N-insertions in an Asian-associated ancestry cluster than the cohort average.

Sequenced: PBMCs. V gene TRBV4-2 combines with J gene TRBJ1-1; TRBD1 might be the D (5 bases). The TCR was taken from a man aged 30 to 45 in good health and CMV-seronegative. The CDR3: CASSQAPTGNTEAFF. The CDR3 nucleotides are TGTGCCAGCAGCCAAGCCCCCACAGGGAACACTGAAGCTTTCTTT.